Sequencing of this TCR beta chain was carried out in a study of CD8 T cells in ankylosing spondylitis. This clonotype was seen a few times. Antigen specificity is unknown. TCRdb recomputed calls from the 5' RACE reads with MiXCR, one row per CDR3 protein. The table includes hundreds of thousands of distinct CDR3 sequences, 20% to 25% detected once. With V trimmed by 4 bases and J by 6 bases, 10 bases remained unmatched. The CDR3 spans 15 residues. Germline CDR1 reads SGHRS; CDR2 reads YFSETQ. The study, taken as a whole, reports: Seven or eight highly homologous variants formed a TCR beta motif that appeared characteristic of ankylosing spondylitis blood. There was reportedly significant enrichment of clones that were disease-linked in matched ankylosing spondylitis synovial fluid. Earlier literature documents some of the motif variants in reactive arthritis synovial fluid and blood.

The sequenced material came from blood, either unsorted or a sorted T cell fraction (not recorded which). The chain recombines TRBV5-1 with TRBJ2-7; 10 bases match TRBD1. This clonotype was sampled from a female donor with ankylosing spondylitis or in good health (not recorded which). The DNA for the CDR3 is TGCGCCAGCAGCCCTCCCGGGACAGGGGAGTCCGAGCAGTACTTC. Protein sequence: CASSPPGTGESEQYF.